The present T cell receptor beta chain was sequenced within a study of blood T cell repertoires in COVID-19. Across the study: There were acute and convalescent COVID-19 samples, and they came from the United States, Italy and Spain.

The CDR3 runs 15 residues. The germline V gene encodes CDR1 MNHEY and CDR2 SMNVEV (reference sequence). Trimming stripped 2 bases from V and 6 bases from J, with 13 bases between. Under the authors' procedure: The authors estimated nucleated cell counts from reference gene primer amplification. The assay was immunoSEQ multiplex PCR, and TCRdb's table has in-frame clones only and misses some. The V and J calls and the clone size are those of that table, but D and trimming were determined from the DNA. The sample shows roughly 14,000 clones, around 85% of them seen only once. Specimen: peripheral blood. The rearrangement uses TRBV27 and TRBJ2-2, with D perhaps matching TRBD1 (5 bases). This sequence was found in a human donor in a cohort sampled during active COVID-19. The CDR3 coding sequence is TGTGCCAGCAGTTTACTGACAGCAGAAGCCGGGGAGCTGTTTTTT. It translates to CASSLLTAEAGELFF.